The 16 T cell receptor beta chains below all came from one sample that was sequenced in a study of T cells in Graves' hyperthyroidism and ophthalmopathy. Amplification targeted TCR beta CDR3 regions from RNA transcripts. With the HTBI primer set, the TCR CDR3 went through a first round of RT-PCR. TCRdb recomputed calls from the multiplex PCR reads with MiXCR, one row per CDR3 protein. Of roughly 700,000 distinct CDR3 sequences listed, 14% were seen once; the top ten hold about 9.4%. Sequencing was carried out using blood. These receptors all come from a woman aged 18 to 35 with Graves' hyperthyroidism.

This clonotype was seen at least ten times. This chain connects TRBV10-3 to TRBJ1-1; D not certain. Germline CDR1 ENHRY, CDR2 SYGVKD. The CDR3 contains 15 residues. V was shortened by 5 bases and J by 1 base, with 14 bases between the two germline ends. CDR3 coding DNA: TGTGCCATCAGTCCTACGGGAGGGAAGAACACTGAAGCTTTCTTT. Protein product: CAISPTGGKNTEAFF.

The table lists this clonotype with a few counts. V usage is TRBV29-1 and J usage is TRBJ1-2; 9 bases align to TRBD1. J lost 2 bases, V lost 7 bases, and 5 bases had no gene match. Germline V gene data show CDR1 as SQVTM and CDR2 as ANQGSEA. The CDR3 runs 13 residues. The CDR3 region is CSAGTGNNYGYTF. CDR3 bases: TGCAGCGCGGGGACAGGGAACAACTATGGCTACACCTTC.

This clonotype was observed many times. V is TRBV28 and J is TRBJ2-1, with 8 bases identical to TRBD1. The V and J ends lost 6 bases and 10 bases, in that order; junction bases with no gene match: 8. Germline CDR1 is MDHEN and CDR2 is SYDVKM. This CDR3 has 13 amino acids. CDR3 sequence: CASSYRGWDEQFF. CDR3 DNA sequence: TGTGCCAGCAGCTACAGGGGGTGGGACGAGCAGTTCTTC. Full variable domain (rest looked up from reference TRBV28 and TRBJ2-1): DVKVTQSSRYLVKRTGEKVFLECVQDMDHENMFWYRQDPGLGLRLIYFSYDVKMKEKGDIPEGYSVSREKKERFSLILESASTNQTSMYLCASSYRGWDEQFFGPGTRLTVL.

This clonotype has a count of ten or more. The V and J genes are TRBV7-8 and TRBJ1-5, with no clear D. V gave up 1 base and J gave up 4 bases, with 5 bases separating them. The CDR3 length is 13 residues. CDR1 is SGHVS and CDR2 is FQNEAQ in the germline V gene. The CDR3 bases are TGTGCCAGCAGCTTAGTTCAAAATCAGCCCCAGCATTTT. Protein product: CASSLVQNQPQHF.

In its sample, this clonotype was seen many times. CDR3 nucleotide sequence: TGTGCCAGCAGCTTAAAACCCGCAACCTCCTTACTAGCGGGAGGGATCAATGAGCAGTTCTTC. This gives the protein CASSLKPATSLLAGGINEQFF. J is TRBJ2-1 and V is TRBV7-3; 13 bases match TRBD2. Looked up from germline, CDR1 is SGHTA and CDR2 is FQGTGA. V was clipped by 1 base and J by 6 bases; unmatched bases: 18. The CDR3 length is 21 residues. Full variable domain (remainder filled in from reference TRBV7-3 and TRBJ2-1): GAGVSQTPSNKVTEKGKYVELRCDPISGHTALYWYRQSLGQGPEFLIYFQGTGAADDSGLPNDRFFAVRPEGSVSTLKIQRTERGDSAVYLCASSLKPATSLLAGGINEQFFGPGTRLTVL.

This clonotype has more than one count but fewer than ten. The chain carries TRBV9 and TRBJ1-2; perhaps TRBD1 as D (6 bases). CDR3 length equals 15 residues. The germline V gene has CDR1 SGDLS and CDR2 YYNGEE. Trimming took 3 bases from V and 4 from J, leaving 16 bases between them. In DNA, the CDR3 is TGTGCCAGCAGCGAAGATCCGGGGGCGATCTATGGCTACACCTTC. It is translated as CASSEDPGAIYGYTF. Full variable domain (missing parts from reference TRBV9 and TRBJ1-2): DSGVTQTPKHLITATGQRVTLRCSPRSGDLSVYWYQQSLDQGLQFLIQYYNGEERAKGNILERFSAQQFPDLHSELNLSSLELGDSALYFCASSEDPGAIYGYTFGSGTRLTVV.

The table lists this clonotype with a few counts. The chain combines TRBV11-1 with TRBJ2-3; TRBD2 agrees at 7 bases. The CDR3 is made up of 17 amino acids. In germline, CDR1 is SGHAT, CDR2 FQDESV (reference sequence). J lost 1 base, V lost 5 bases, and 12 bases had no gene match. The CDR3 sequence is CASSQDMAGAGTDTQYF. The CDR3 DNA reads as TGTGCCAGCAGCCAAGATATGGCGGGAGCCGGCACAGATACGCAGTATTTT.

V usage is TRBV7-3 and J usage is TRBJ1-5; D is perhaps TRBD1 (5 bases). V lost 4 bases and J lost 3, with 31 bases in between. The CDR3 is 21 residues long. CDR1 SGHTA and CDR2 FQGTGA come from the germline V gene. The CDR3 loop reads CASSCDPEGTSKGTNNQPQHF. CDR3 bases: TGTGCCAGCAGCTGTGACCCCGAGGGGACTTCCAAGGGAACCAACAATCAGCCCCAGCATTTT.

This clonotype was recorded at least ten times. The genes are TRBV29-1 and TRBJ2-1, with 10 bases that match TRBD2. V shed 6 bases, J shed 7 bases, and the junction held 9 bases outside the gene matches. This CDR3 is 14 amino acids long. Germline values: CDR1 SQVTM, CDR2 ANQGSEA. The CDR3 protein is CSVGPGLARNEQFF. The CDR3 region has the DNA TGCAGCGTGGGACCGGGACTAGCGAGGAATGAGCAGTTCTTC.

This clonotype was observed a handful of times. The gene calls are TRBV7-2 and TRBJ2-7; 10 bases map to TRBD1. CDR1 and CDR2 (germline): SGHTA, FQGNSA. The CDR3 covers 15 residues. V shed 5 bases and J 3 bases; nucleotides not matched to a gene: 7. CDR3: CASSDTGTGVYEQYF. The DNA of the CDR3 is TGTGCCAGCAGCGACACCGGGACAGGGGTCTACGAGCAGTACTTC. The full variable domain, in which reference TRBV7-2 and TRBJ2-7 provide the parts outside the CDR3, is GAGVSQSPSNKVTEKGKDVELRCDPISGHTALYWYRQSLGQGLEFLIYFQGNSAPDKSGLPSDRFSAERTGGSVSTLTIQRTQQEDSAVYLCASSDTGTGVYEQYFGPGTRLTVT.

The chain is built from TRBV4-1 and TRBJ2-7, with a tentative D call TRBD1 (6 bases). CDR3 length equals 16 residues. Trimming took off 0 bases at V and 0 bases at J, with 12 bases between the two ends. Germline CDR1 and CDR2: MGHRA and YSYEKL. The CDR3 loop reads CASSQDLDRFSYEQYF. As DNA, the CDR3 is TGCGCCAGCAGCCAAGATCTGGACAGATTCTCCTACGAGCAGTACTTC.

At least ten counts were recorded for this clonotype. V is TRBV30 and J is TRBJ2-3, with 9 positions matching TRBD1. V shed 2 bases, J shed 2 bases, and the junction held 5 bases outside the gene matches. The CDR3 has 15 amino acids. From germline, CDR1 is GTSNPN and CDR2 SVGIG (reference sequence). This CDR3 reads CAWSTGTGTTDTQYF. DNA for the CDR3: TGTGCCTGGAGTACCGGGACAGGGACCACAGATACGCAGTATTTT.

This clonotype appeared once. The chain combines TRBV29-1 with TRBJ1-1; the match to TRBD1 covers 7 bases. J lost 4 bases, V lost 7 bases, and 9 bases had no gene match. The CDR3 covers 13 residues. CDR1 and CDR2 (germline): SQVTM, ANQGSEA. CDR3 protein: CSAIGGWSTEAFF. In DNA, the CDR3 is TGCAGCGCTATAGGGGGCTGGAGCACTGAAGCTTTCTTT.

This clonotype has just a few counts. The rearrangement joins TRBV29-1 to TRBJ2-7; 11 bases are a match to TRBD1. Losses at the gene ends were 3 bases for V and 6 bases for J; bases not matched to a gene: 1. Germline V CDR1 and CDR2: SQVTM, ANQGSEA. The CDR3 is made up of 12 amino acids. CDR3 nucleotide sequence: TGCAGCGTTGAGGGGACAGGGGGCGAGCAGTACTTC. Translating it yields CSVEGTGGEQYF.

The rearrangement uses TRBV9 and TRBJ2-1; D ambiguous. Germline CDR1 SGDLS, CDR2 YYNGEE. The CDR3 runs to 15 residues. V was cut by 0 bases and J by 0 bases, with 7 bases left in between. DNA for the CDR3: TGTGCCAGCAGCGTAGGGTCCCGCTCCTACAATGAGCAGTTCTTC. Amino acids: CASSVGSRSYNEQFF.

The gene calls are TRBV14 and TRBJ1-2; TRBD1 aligns across 8 bases. Germline V gene data show CDR1 as SGHDN and CDR2 as FVKESK. The CDR3 spans 13 residues. The junction had 5 bases not matched to a gene; V was cut back by 4 bases and J by 7 bases. As DNA, the CDR3 is TGTGCCAGCAGCCCGACAGGGGTCCCTGGCTACACCTTC. This translates into CASSPTGVPGYTF.